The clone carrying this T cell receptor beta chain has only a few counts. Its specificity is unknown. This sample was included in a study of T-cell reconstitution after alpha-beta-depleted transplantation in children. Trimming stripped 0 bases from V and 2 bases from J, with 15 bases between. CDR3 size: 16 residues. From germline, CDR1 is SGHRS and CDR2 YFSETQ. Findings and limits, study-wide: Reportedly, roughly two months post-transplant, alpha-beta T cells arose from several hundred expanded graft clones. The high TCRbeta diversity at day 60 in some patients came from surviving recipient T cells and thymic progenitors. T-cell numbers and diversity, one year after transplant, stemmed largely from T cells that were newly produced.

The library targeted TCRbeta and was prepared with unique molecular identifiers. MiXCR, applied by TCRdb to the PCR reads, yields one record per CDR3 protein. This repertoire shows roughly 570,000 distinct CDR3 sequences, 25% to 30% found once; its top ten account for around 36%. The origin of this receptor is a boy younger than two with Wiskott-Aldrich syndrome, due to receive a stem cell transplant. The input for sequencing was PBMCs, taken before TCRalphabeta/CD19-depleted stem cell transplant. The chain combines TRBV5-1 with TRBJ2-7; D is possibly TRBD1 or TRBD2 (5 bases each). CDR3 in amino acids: CASSLEGTRRPYEQYF. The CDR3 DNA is TGCGCCAGCAGCTTGGAGGGGACCCGAAGGCCCTACGAGCAGTACTTC.